Sequencing of this TCR beta chain was carried out in a study of T cell repertoires in ileal Crohn's disease. Regarding this clone: Its antigen is currently unknown.

V was cut by 3 bases and J by 8 bases, with 20 bases left in between. Germline V gene lookup returns CDR1 SGDLS and CDR2 YYNGEE. This CDR3 region has 15 residues. Study-level findings and limits: Clonal expansions were more frequent in active smokers than non-smokers at surgery.

The protocol was immunoSEQ multiplex PCR, while the TCRdb copy is restricted to in-frame clones and leaves out a portion. The sample shows 11,000 to 15,000 clones, around 78% of them seen only once. Sequencing was done on a sample of ileal tissue. This TCR derives from an adult with Crohn's disease. The chain carries TRBV9 and TRBJ1-2, with D tentatively TRBD1 (5 bases). This chain's CDR3 is CASSGGDRPGRGYTF. DNA for the CDR3: TGTGCCAGCAGCGGGGGGGACCGGCCAGGTCGGGGCTACACCTTC.